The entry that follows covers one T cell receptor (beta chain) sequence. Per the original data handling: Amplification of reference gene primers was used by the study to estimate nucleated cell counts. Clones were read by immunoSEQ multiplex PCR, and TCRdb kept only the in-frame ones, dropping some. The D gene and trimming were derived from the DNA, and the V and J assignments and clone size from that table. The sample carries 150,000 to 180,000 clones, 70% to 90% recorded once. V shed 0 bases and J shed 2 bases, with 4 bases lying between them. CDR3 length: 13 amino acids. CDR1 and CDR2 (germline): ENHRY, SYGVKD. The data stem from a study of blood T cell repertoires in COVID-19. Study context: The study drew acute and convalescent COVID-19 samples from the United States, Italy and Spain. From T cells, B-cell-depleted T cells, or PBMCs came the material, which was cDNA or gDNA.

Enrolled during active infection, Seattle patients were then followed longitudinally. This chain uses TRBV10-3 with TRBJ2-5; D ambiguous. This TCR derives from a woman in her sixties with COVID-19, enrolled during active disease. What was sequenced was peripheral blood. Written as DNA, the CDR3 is TGTGCCATCAGTGAGTCCTTTCAAGAGACCCAGTACTTC. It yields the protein CAISESFQETQYF.